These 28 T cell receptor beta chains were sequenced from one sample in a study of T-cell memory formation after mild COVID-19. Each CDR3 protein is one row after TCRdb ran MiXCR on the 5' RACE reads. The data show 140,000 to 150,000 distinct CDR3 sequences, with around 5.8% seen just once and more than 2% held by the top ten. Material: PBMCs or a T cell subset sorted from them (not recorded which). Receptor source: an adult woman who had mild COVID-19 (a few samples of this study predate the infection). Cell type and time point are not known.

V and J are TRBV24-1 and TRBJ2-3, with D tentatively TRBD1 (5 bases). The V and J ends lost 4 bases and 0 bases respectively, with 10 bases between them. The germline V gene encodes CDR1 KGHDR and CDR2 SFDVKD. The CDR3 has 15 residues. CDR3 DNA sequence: TGTGCCACCAGTGACCGAGGACATAGCACAGATACGCAGTATTTT. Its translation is CATSDRGHSTDTQYF.

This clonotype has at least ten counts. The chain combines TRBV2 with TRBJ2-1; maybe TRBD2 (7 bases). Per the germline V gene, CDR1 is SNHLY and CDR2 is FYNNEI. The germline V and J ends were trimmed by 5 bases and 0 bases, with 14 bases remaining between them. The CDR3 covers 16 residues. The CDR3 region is CASSPGGGGSYNEQFF. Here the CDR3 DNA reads TGTGCCAGCAGTCCGGGGGGCGGGGGCTCCTACAATGAGCAGTTCTTC. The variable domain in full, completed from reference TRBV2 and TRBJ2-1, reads EPEVTQTPSHQVTQMGQEVILRCVPISNHLYFYWYRQILGQKVEFLVSFYNNEISEKSEIFDDQFSVERPDGSNFTLKIRSTKLEDSAMYFCASSPGGGGSYNEQFFGPGTRLTVL.

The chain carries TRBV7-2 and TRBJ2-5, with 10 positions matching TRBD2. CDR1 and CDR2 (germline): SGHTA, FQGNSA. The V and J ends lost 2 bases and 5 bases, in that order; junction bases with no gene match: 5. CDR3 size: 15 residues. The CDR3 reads CASSLLAGASETQYF. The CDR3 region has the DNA TGTGCCAGCAGCTTACTAGCGGGAGCTTCTGAGACCCAGTACTTC.

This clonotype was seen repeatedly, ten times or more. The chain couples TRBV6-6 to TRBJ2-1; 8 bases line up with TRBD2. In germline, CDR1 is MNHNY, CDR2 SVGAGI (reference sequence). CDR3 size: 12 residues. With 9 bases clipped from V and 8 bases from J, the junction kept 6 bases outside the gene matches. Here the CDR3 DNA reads TGTGCCAGTCAGCGGGAGTATGATGAGCAGTTCTTC. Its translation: CASQREYDEQFF.

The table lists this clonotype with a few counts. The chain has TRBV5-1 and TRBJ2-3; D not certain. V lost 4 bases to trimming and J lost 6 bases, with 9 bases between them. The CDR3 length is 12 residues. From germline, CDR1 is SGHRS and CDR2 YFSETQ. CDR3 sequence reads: CASSPTVDTQYF. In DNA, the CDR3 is TGCGCCAGCAGCCCGACGGTGGATACGCAGTATTTT. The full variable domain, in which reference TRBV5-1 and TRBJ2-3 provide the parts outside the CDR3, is KAGVTQTPRYLIKTRGQQVTLSCSPISGHRSVSWYQQTPGQGLQFLFEYFSETQRNKGNFPGRFSGRQFSNSRSEMNVSTLELGDSALYLCASSPTVDTQYFGPGTRLTVL.

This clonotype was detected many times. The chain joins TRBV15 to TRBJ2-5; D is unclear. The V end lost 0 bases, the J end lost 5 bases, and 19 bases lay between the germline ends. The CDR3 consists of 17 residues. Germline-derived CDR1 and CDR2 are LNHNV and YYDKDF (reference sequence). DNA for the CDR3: TGTGCCACCAGCAGAGATGGAGCCTCGTTGGTCGGGGAGACCCAGTACTTC. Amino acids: CATSRDGASLVGETQYF.

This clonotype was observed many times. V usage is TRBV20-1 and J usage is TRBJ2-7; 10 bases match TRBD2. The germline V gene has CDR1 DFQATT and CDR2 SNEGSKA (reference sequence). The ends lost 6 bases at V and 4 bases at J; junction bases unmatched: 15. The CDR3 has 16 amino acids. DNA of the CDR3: TGCAGTGCGCCCCGGGGAAGCGGGGGGGGAAAGTACGAGCAGTACTTC. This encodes CSAPRGSGGGKYEQYF.

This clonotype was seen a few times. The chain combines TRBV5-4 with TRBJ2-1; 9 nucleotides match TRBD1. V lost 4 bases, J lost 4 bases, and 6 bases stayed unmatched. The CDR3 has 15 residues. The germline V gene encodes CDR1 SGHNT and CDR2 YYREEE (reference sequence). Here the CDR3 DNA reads TGTGCCAGCAGCCGAGGACAGGGGTTATACAATGAGCAGTTCTTC. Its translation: CASSRGQGLYNEQFF.

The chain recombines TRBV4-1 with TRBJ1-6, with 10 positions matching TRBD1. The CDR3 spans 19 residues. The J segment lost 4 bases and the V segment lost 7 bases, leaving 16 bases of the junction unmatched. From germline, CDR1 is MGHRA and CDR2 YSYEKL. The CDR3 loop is CASTDRGQGPPSYNSPLHF. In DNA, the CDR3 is TGCGCCAGCACCGATCGGGGACAGGGGCCGCCGAGTTATAATTCACCCCTCCACTTT.

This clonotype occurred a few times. For the CDR3, the DNA is TGTGCCAGCTCACCAAGAATTCTCCAAGAGACCCAGTACTTC. Its translation is CASSPRILQETQYF. The chain couples TRBV18 to TRBJ2-5, with D unclear. Deletions cut 2 bases from V and 1 base from J, with 8 bases between. The germline V gene encodes CDR1 KGHSH and CDR2 LQKENI. The CDR3 consists of 14 residues.

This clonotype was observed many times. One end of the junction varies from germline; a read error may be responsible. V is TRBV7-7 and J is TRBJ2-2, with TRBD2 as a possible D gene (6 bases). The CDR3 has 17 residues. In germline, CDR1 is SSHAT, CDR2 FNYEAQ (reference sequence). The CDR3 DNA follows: TGTGCTAGCAGCTTTTTCGCGGGACGGGCGAACACCGGGGAGCTGTTTTTT. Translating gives CASSFFAGRANTGELFF.

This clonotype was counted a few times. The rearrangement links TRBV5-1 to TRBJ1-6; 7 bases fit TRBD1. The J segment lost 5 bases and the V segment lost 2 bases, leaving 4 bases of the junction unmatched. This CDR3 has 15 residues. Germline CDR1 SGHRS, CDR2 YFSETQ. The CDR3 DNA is TGCGCCAGCAGCTTCTCAGGGGGGGATAATTCACCCCTCCACTTT. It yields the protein CASSFSGGDNSPLHF.

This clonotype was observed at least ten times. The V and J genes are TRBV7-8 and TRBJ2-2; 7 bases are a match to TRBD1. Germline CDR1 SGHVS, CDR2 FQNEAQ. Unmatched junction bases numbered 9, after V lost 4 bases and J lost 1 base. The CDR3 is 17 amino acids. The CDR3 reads CASSSQGRGLNTGELFF. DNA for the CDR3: TGTGCCAGCAGCTCACAGGGGAGAGGCCTGAACACCGGGGAGCTGTTTTTT.

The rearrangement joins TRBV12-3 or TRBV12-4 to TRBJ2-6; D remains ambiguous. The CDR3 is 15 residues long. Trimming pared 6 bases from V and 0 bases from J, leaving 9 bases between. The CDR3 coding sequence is TGTGCCAGCAGCCCAGGTTACTCTGGGGCCAACGTCCTGACTTTC. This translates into CASSPGYSGANVLTF.

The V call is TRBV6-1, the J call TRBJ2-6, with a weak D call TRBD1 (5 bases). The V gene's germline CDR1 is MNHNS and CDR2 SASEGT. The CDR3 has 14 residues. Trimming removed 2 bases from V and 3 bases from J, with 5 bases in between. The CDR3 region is CASSETGGANVLTF. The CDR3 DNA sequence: TGTGCCAGCAGTGAAACAGGTGGGGCCAACGTCCTGACTTTC.

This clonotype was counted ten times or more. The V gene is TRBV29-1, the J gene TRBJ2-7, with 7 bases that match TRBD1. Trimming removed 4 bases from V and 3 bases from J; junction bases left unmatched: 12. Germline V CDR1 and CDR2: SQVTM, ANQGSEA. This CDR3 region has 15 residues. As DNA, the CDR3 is TGCAGCGTTGTCATACAGGGGATGAGGCTCTACGAGCAGTACTTC. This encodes CSVVIQGMRLYEQYF.

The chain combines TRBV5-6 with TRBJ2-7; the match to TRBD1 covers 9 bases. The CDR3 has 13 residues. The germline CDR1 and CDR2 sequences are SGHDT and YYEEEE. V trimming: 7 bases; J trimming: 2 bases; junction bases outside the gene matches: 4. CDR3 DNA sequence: TGTGCCAGCCAGGGACAGGGACCCTACGAGCAGTACTTC. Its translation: CASQGQGPYEQYF.

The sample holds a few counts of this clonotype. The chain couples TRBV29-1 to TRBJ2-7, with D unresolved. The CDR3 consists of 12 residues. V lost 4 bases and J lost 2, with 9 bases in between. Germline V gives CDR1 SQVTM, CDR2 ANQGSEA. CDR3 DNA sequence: TGCAGCGTTGGGGATTTGGCCTACGAGCAGTACTTC. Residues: CSVGDLAYEQYF.

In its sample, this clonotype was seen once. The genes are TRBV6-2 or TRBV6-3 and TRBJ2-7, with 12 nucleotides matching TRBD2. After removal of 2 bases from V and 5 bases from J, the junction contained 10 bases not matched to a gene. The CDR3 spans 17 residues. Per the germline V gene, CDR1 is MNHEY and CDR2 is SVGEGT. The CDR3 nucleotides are TGTGCCAGCAGTTACCCGCTAGCGGGAGGGCCAGGAAACGAGCAGTACTTC. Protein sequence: CASSYPLAGGPGNEQYF.

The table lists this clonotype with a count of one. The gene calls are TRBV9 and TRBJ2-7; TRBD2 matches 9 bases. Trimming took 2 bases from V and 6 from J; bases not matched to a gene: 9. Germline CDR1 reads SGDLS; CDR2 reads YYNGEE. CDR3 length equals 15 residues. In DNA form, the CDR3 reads TGTGCCAGCAGCGTCTCACCGGGACTAGCAGGCGAGCAGTACTTC. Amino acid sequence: CASSVSPGLAGEQYF.

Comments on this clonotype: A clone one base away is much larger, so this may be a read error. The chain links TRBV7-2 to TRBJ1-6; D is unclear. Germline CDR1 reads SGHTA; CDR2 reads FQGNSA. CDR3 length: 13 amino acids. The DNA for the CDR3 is TGTGCCAGCAGCTCACGAACGGGTTCACCCATCCACTTT. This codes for CASSSRTGSPIHF.

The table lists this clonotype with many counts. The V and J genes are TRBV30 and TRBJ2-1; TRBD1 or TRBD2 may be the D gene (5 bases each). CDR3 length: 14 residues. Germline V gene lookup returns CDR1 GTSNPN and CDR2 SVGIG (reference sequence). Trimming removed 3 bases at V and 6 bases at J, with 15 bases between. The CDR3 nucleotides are TGTGCCTGGAGAAACCCAGGGAGCGGCAATGAGCAGTTCTTC. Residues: CAWRNPGSGNEQFF.

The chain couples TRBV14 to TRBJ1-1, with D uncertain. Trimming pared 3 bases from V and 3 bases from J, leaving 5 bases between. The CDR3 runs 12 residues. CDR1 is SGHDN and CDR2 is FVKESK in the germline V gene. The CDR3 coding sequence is TGTGCCAGCAGCCAGCAGGACACTGAAGCTTTCTTT. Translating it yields CASSQQDTEAFF.

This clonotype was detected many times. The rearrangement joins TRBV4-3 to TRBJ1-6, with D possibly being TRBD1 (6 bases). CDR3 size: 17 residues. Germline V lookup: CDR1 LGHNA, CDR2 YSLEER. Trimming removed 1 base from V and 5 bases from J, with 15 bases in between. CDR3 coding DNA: TGCGCCAGCAGCCAAGTTGCCGGCGGGACAAATAATTCACCCCTCCACTTT. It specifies CASSQVAGGTNNSPLHF.

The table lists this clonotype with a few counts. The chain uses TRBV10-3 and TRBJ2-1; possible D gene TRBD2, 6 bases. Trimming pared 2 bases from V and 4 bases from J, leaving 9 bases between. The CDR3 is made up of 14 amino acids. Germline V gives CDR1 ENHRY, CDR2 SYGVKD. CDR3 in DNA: TGTGCCATCAGTGAGCGGGAGCTATACAATGAGCAGTTCTTC. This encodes CAISERELYNEQFF.

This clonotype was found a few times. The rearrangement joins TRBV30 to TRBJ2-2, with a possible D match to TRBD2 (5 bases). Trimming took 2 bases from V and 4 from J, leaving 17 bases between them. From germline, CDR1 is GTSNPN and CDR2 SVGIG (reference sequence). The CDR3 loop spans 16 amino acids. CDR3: CAWSRRVGVATGELFF. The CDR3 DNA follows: TGTGCCTGGAGTAGGCGGGTTGGGGTGGCCACCGGGGAGCTGTTTTTT. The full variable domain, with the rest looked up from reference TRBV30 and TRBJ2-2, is SQTIHQWPATLVQPVGSPLSLECTVEGTSNPNLYWYRQAAGRGLQLLFYSVGIGQISSEVPQNLSASRPQDRQFILSSKKLLLSDSGFYLCAWSRRVGVATGELFFGEGSRLTVL.

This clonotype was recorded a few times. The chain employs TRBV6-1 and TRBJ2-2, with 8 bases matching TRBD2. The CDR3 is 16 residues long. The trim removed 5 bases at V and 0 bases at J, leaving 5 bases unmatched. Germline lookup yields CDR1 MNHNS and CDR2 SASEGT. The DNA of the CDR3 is TGTGCCAGCAGTCCGCGACTAGCGCCGAACACCGGGGAGCTGTTTTTT. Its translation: CASSPRLAPNTGELFF.

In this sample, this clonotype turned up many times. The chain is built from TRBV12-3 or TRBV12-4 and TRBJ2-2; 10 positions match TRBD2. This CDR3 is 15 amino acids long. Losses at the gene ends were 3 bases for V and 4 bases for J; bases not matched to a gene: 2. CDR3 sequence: CASSFSGRATGELFF. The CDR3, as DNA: TGTGCCAGCAGTTTCAGCGGGAGGGCCACCGGGGAGCTGTTTTTT.